This entry lists 28 T cell receptor beta chains sequenced from one sample in a study of CD8 T cells in Susac syndrome. Random hexamers were used to reverse transcribe the RNA input (about 0.45 to 1 ug). In TCRdb, the immunoSEQ multiplex PCR reads were re-called with MiXCR into one record per CDR3 protein. Of 150,000 or so distinct CDR3 sequences listed, 90% to 95% are singletons. Sequencing was done on a sample of CD4+ T cells from PBMCs. These receptor sequences come from a human donor in good health.

The chain carries TRBV20-1 and TRBJ1-4, with 8 bases aligning to TRBD1. Trimming took 6 bases from V and 8 from J; bases not matched to a gene: 8. The CDR3 has 13 amino acids. CDR1 is DFQATT and CDR2 is SNEGSKA in the germline V gene (reference sequence). DNA for the CDR3: TGCAGTGCAGGCACAGGGGGTCGAGAAAAACTGTTTTTT. As protein: CSAGTGGREKLFF.

The chain links TRBV20-1 to TRBJ1-6; 9 bases map to TRBD1. Germline CDR1 and CDR2: DFQATT and SNEGSKA (reference sequence). This CDR3 spans 14 amino acids. With 3 bases clipped from V and 3 bases from J, the junction kept 0 bases outside the gene matches. CDR3 loop: CSARDRGYNSPLHF. CDR3 DNA sequence: TGCAGTGCTAGGGACAGGGGCTATAATTCACCCCTCCACTTT.

The gene calls are TRBV2 and TRBJ2-3; D is unclear. Trimming took 6 bases from V and 5 from J, leaving 9 bases between them. Germline-derived CDR1 and CDR2 are SNHLY and FYNNEI. The length of the CDR3 is 12 residues. The CDR3 is CASRRGGDTQYF. The CDR3 DNA follows: TGTGCCAGCAGACGAGGTGGAGATACGCAGTATTTT.

This chain connects TRBV2 to TRBJ2-3, with TRBD2 as a possible D gene (6 bases). Per the germline V gene, CDR1 is SNHLY and CDR2 is FYNNEI. The CDR3 covers 13 residues. The ends were cut back, 4 bases at V and 3 bases at J, with 8 bases in the middle. CDR3 DNA: TGTGCCAGCAGTGGTGGGGGGACAGATACGCAGTATTTT. Protein sequence: CASSGGGTDTQYF.

The chain recombines TRBV6-2 or TRBV6-3 with TRBJ1-5; no definite D call. This CDR3 has 14 amino acids. Trimming took 6 bases from V and 5 from J, leaving 14 bases between them. Germline lookup yields CDR1 MNHEY and CDR2 SVGEGT. The DNA of the CDR3 is TGTGCCAGCAGATCGACGGGAGCTTATCAGCCCCAGCATTTT. This codes for CASRSTGAYQPQHF.

The CDR3 is CASSYVVRGSYNEQFF. CDR3 DNA: TGTGCCAGCAGCTACGTAGTGCGGGGATCCTACAATGAGCAGTTCTTC. The genes are TRBV9 and TRBJ2-1; D may be TRBD2 (6 bases). The germline V gene has CDR1 SGDLS and CDR2 YYNGEE. The CDR3 has 16 residues. Trimming removed 4 bases at V and 1 base at J, with 15 bases between.

The V and J genes are TRBV27 and TRBJ1-1; the D is unclear. Between the trimmed V and J ends, which lost 7 bases and 5 bases, there was a span of 14 bases. Germline lookup yields CDR1 MNHEY and CDR2 SMNVEV (reference sequence). The CDR3 contains 13 residues. CDR3 DNA: TGTGCCAGCAAGACGTCGGAAATAACTGAAGCTTTCTTT. Protein sequence: CASKTSEITEAFF.

The chain joins TRBV20-1 to TRBJ1-6, with 11 positions matching TRBD1. The CDR3 extends over 15 amino acids. Per the germline V gene, CDR1 is DFQATT and CDR2 is SNEGSKA (reference sequence). J was trimmed by 8 bases and V by 0 bases; bases with no gene match: 3. CDR3 amino acids: CSAREGQGVYSPLHF. The CDR3 bases are TGCAGTGCTAGAGAGGGACAGGGGGTTTATTCACCCCTCCACTTT.

This clonotype was seen once. The J gene is TRBJ2-1, the V gene TRBV6-2 or TRBV6-3, with 11 bases that match TRBD2. J was trimmed by 6 bases and V by 5 bases; bases with no gene match: 9. CDR3 length: 16 amino acids. CDR1 and CDR2 (germline): MNHEY, SVGEGT. The chain's CDR3 is CASSNPSGGTPNEQFF. DNA for the CDR3: TGTGCCAGCAGTAACCCTAGCGGGGGGACCCCCAATGAGCAGTTCTTC.

V usage is TRBV20-1 and J usage is TRBJ2-5; perhaps TRBD2 as D (5 bases). The CDR3 extends over 12 amino acids. The germline CDR1 and CDR2 sequences are DFQATT and SNEGSKA (reference sequence). The V gene lost 2 bases and the J gene lost 4 bases, with 8 bases spanning the gap. The CDR3 DNA reads TGCAGTGCTAGATTTCGGGGAGAGACCCAGTACTTC. This sequence encodes CSARFRGETQYF.

The chain recombines TRBV2 with TRBJ2-1; 11 nucleotides line up with TRBD2. With 4 bases clipped from V and 6 bases from J, the junction kept 5 bases outside the gene matches. The CDR3 runs to 15 residues. Germline-derived CDR1 and CDR2 are SNHLY and FYNNEI. The CDR3 protein is CASSVLAGGRNEQFF. In nucleotides, the CDR3 is TGTGCCAGCAGTGTGCTAGCGGGGGGCCGCAATGAGCAGTTCTTC.

V and J are TRBV30 and TRBJ1-5; D call uncertain. The CDR3 has 12 residues. CDR1 is GTSNPN, CDR2 SVGIG, per germline (reference sequence). V gave up 5 bases and J gave up 0 bases, with 5 bases separating them. The CDR3 nucleotides are TGTGCCTGGGGATATAGCAATCAGCCCCAGCATTTT. Residues: CAWGYSNQPQHF.

The V call is TRBV7-2, the J call TRBJ2-7; D is possibly TRBD2 (5 bases). The germline gives CDR1 SGHTA, CDR2 FQGNSA. This CDR3 contains 12 residues. Trimming left V 4 bases short and J 6 bases short, with 10 bases between. CDR3 bases: TGTGCCAGCAGCTGGGTGGCGGGCGAGCAGTACTTC. Encoded protein: CASSWVAGEQYF.

The chain combines TRBV3-1 with TRBJ2-7; TRBD1 aligns across 10 bases. Losses at the gene ends were 4 bases for V and 2 bases for J; bases not matched to a gene: 8. The CDR3 is 16 residues long. Germline values: CDR1 LGHDT, CDR2 YNNKEL (reference sequence). As DNA, the CDR3 is TGTGCCAGCAGCCCGACCCGGGACAGGGGCCCCTACGAGCAGTACTTC. This translates into CASSPTRDRGPYEQYF.

The chain has TRBV9 and TRBJ2-3, with TRBD2 matching over 9 bases. The CDR3 totals 16 residues. V lost 3 bases to trimming and J lost 2 bases; unmatched junction nucleotides: 7. Germline V lookup: CDR1 SGDLS, CDR2 YYNGEE. CDR3 amino acids: CASSASLAGNTDTQYF. DNA of the CDR3: TGTGCCAGCAGCGCCTCCCTAGCGGGGAACACAGATACGCAGTATTTT.

The chain links TRBV5-4 to TRBJ2-7; TRBD2 matches 14 bases. CDR3 length equals 16 residues. CDR1 and CDR2 from the germline V gene are SGHNT and YYREEE (reference sequence). The J segment lost 3 bases and the V segment lost 4 bases, leaving 6 bases of the junction unmatched. The CDR3 is CASSPGLAGADYEQYF. The CDR3 DNA sequence: TGTGCCAGCAGCCCGGGACTAGCGGGGGCCGACTACGAGCAGTACTTC. The entire variable domain, with the rest obtained from reference TRBV5-4 and TRBJ2-7, is as follows: ETGVTQSPTHLIKTRGQQVTLRCSSQSGHNTVSWYQQALGQGPQFIFQYYREEENGRGNFPPRFSGLQFPNYSSELNVNALELDDSALYLCASSPGLAGADYEQYFGPGTRLTVT.

V gene TRBV7-9 combines with J gene TRBJ2-1; D possibly corresponds to TRBD1 (6 bases). From germline, CDR1 is SEHNR and CDR2 FQNEAQ (reference sequence). The CDR3 spans 11 residues. V was cut by 5 bases and J by 9 bases, with 8 bases left in between. This chain's CDR3 is CASSQGLEQFF. The CDR3 bases are TGTGCCAGCAGCCAGGGGCTTGAGCAGTTCTTC.

The chain uses TRBV29-1 and TRBJ2-3; 11 positions agree with TRBD1. The CDR3 contains 16 residues. Per the germline V gene, CDR1 is SQVTM and CDR2 is ANQGSEA. The V gene end was trimmed by 4 bases and the J gene end by 3 bases; junction bases not matched to a gene: 9. This CDR3 is CSVVDGTGGATDTQYF. The CDR3 DNA sequence: TGCAGCGTTGTAGACGGGACAGGGGGGGCGACAGATACGCAGTATTTT.

J is TRBJ1-5 and V is TRBV19, with D tentatively TRBD1 (6 bases). CDR3 length: 12 amino acids. Germline values: CDR1 LNHDA, CDR2 SQIVND (reference sequence). Trimming removed 8 bases from V and 9 bases from J, with 14 bases in between. The CDR3 nucleotides are TGTGCCAGTGGGGACAAAGAGAGGCCCCAGCATTTT. As protein: CASGDKERPQHF.

The CDR3 sequence is CSARRSEYTEAFF. The DNA of the CDR3 is TGCAGTGCTAGGCGCAGTGAGTACACTGAAGCTTTCTTT. The V call is TRBV20-1, the J call TRBJ1-1, with D hard to call. This CDR3 comprises 13 residues. Trimming removed 3 bases from V and 3 bases from J, with 11 bases in between. Per the germline V gene, CDR1 is DFQATT and CDR2 is SNEGSKA (reference sequence).

This chain joins TRBV28 and TRBJ2-5; 8 nucleotides align to TRBD2. The CDR3 is 14 amino acids. V was pared by 6 bases and J by 5 bases, with 8 bases of the junction left unmatched. The germline CDR1 and CDR2 sequences are MDHEN and SYDVKM. CDR3 sequence reads: CASRSGGPRETQYF. The CDR3 region has the DNA TGTGCCAGCAGATCGGGGGGGCCTCGGGAGACCCAGTACTTC.

This chain's CDR3 is CAISWDRTYEQYF. CDR3 DNA: TGTGCCATCAGCTGGGACAGAACCTACGAGCAGTACTTC. The chain combines TRBV10-3 with TRBJ2-7; TRBD1 agrees at 7 bases. V shed 6 bases, J shed 2 bases, and the junction held 4 bases outside the gene matches. The CDR3 runs to 13 residues. Germline assignment: CDR1 ENHRY and CDR2 SYGVKD.

This clonotype has just one count. This CDR3 reads CSASSTYEQYF. CDR3 DNA sequence: TGCAGTGCTTCCTCGACCTACGAGCAGTACTTC. The V call is TRBV20-1, the J call TRBJ2-7; no clear D gene. Per germline, CDR1 DFQATT and CDR2 SNEGSKA (reference sequence). V shed 5 bases and J shed 2 bases, with 7 bases lying between them. The length of the CDR3 is 11 residues.

CDR3 in DNA: TGCAGCGTTGAAACCGTGGGGGGCTACACCTTC. Amino acid sequence: CSVETVGGYTF. V is TRBV29-1 and J is TRBJ1-2; D remains unclear. Germline assignment: CDR1 SQVTM and CDR2 ANQGSEA. This CDR3 contains 11 residues. V was shortened by 2 bases and J by 8 bases, with 9 bases between the two germline ends.

V and J are TRBV20-1 and TRBJ2-2; D gene uncertain. The V end lost 8 bases, the J end lost 3 bases, and 10 bases lay between the germline ends. CDR3 length: 12 residues. The germline CDR1 and CDR2 sequences are DFQATT and SNEGSKA (reference sequence). The CDR3 nucleotides are TGCAGTTTCAGACGCGACACCGGGGAGCTGTTTTTT. This translates into CSFRRDTGELFF.

The chain has TRBV25-1 and TRBJ2-1; 9 bases are a match to TRBD1. Germline V gene sequence: CDR1 MGHDK, CDR2 SYGVNS. With V trimmed by 2 bases and J by 6 bases, 5 bases remained unmatched. The CDR3 spans 15 residues. The CDR3 DNA is TGTGCCAGCAGTGAAGTGGACAGGGGTATCAATGAGCAGTTCTTC. As protein: CASSEVDRGINEQFF.

The CDR3 is CSVEWQGGYEQYF. The CDR3 region has the DNA TGCAGCGTTGAATGGCAGGGAGGGTACGAGCAGTACTTC. The J gene is TRBJ2-7, the V gene TRBV29-1; 7 nucleotides line up with TRBD2. Per the germline V gene, CDR1 is SQVTM and CDR2 is ANQGSEA. The trim removed 2 bases at V and 4 bases at J, leaving 5 bases unmatched. This CDR3 is built from 13 residues.

The chain carries TRBV5-1 and TRBJ2-7; 9 bases are a match to TRBD1. The CDR3 consists of 14 residues. After removal of 4 bases from V and 7 bases from J, the junction contained 9 bases not matched to a gene. Germline CDR1 SGHRS, CDR2 YFSETQ. The CDR3 region is CASSGTGYPREQYF. The CDR3 DNA reads TGCGCCAGCAGCGGGACAGGGTACCCTAGAGAGCAGTACTTC.